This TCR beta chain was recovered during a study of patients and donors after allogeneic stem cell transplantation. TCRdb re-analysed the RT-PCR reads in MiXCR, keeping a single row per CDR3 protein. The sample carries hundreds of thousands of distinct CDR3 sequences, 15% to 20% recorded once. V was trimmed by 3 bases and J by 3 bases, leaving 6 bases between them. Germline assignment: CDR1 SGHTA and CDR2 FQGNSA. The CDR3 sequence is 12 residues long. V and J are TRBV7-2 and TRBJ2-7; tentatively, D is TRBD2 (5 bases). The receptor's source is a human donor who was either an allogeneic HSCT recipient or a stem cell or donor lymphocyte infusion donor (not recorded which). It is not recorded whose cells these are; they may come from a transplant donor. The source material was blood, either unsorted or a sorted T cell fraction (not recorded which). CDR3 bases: TGTGCCAGCAGCTTCCGGGACTACGAGCAGTACTTC. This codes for CASSFRDYEQYF.